These 24 T cell receptor beta chains originate from one sample sequenced in a study of cytomegalovirus exposure and HLA in healthy donors. PCR employed 60 Vbeta and 13 Jbeta primers. Profiling relied on immunoSEQ multiplex PCR, and the TCRdb table lists in-frame clones only, not all of them. The data contain 310,000 or so clones, about 87% of them singletons. The sample consisted of PBMCs. These receptors were collected from a woman aged 18-29 years in good health and CMV-seronegative.

This chain links TRBV7-2 with TRBJ2-1; D is possibly TRBD2 (6 bases). The germline gives CDR1 SGHTA, CDR2 FQGNSA. The CDR3 runs 17 residues. Trimming stripped 4 bases from V and 0 bases from J, with 16 bases between. CDR3 sequence: CASSSRDGGSSYNEQFF. The CDR3 DNA follows: TGTGCCAGCAGCTCCCGCGATGGAGGGAGCTCCTACAATGAGCAGTTCTTC.

The rearrangement uses TRBV7-6 and TRBJ2-1, with 12 bases matching TRBD2. CDR1 is SGHVS, CDR2 FNYEAQ, per germline. The CDR3 runs to 16 residues. The V and J ends lost 6 bases and 6 bases, in that order; junction bases with no gene match: 9. The DNA of the CDR3 is TGTGCCAGCAGTTCAACGCTAGCGGGGGGGCCCAATGAGCAGTTCTTC. Translating it yields CASSSTLAGGPNEQFF.

V usage is TRBV13 and J usage is TRBJ2-5; a weak D match, TRBD1 (6 bases). Trimming took 5 bases from V and 0 from J, leaving 13 bases between them. The CDR3 runs to 15 residues. The germline V gene encodes CDR1 PRHDT and CDR2 FYEKMQ (reference sequence). The CDR3 loop reads CASSTIRDNQETQYF. In nucleotides, the CDR3 is TGTGCCAGCAGCACAATCCGGGACAACCAAGAGACCCAGTACTTC.

The chain employs TRBV2 and TRBJ1-5, with 8 bases matching TRBD1. The CDR3 length is 13 residues. V was pared by 5 bases and J by 7 bases, with 4 bases of the junction left unmatched. The V gene's germline CDR1 is SNHLY and CDR2 FYNNEI. CDR3 region: CASSPTGGQPQHF. The CDR3 DNA is TGTGCCAGCAGTCCTACAGGGGGACAGCCCCAGCATTTT. Using reference TRBV2 and TRBJ1-5 for the parts outside the CDR3, the full variable domain is EPEVTQTPSHQVTQMGQEVILRCVPISNHLYFYWYRQILGQKVEFLVSFYNNEISEKSEIFDDQFSVERPDGSNFTLKIRSTKLEDSAMYFCASSPTGGQPQHFGDGTRLSIL.

The V call is TRBV18, the J call TRBJ1-5, with D maybe TRBD1 (5 bases). The CDR3 extends over 16 amino acids. From germline, CDR1 is KGHSH and CDR2 LQKENI. The V and J ends lost 1 base and 1 base respectively, with 11 bases between them. The CDR3 loop reads CASSPQEGRSNQPQHF. The DNA of the CDR3 is TGTGCCAGCTCACCACAGGAGGGACGGAGCAATCAGCCCCAGCATTTT.

The V call is TRBV13, the J call TRBJ1-2; 7 bases align to TRBD1. Germline CDR1 is PRHDT and CDR2 is FYEKMQ (reference sequence). Trimming cost V 4 bases and J 4 bases; bases outside gene matches: 15. CDR3 length: 17 amino acids. The CDR3 region has the DNA TGTGCCAGCAGCTCATTGTCGGGGGACAGTGGCTTCTATGGCTACACCTTC. Amino acids: CASSSLSGDSGFYGYTF.

The chain links TRBV4-1 to TRBJ2-1, with D maybe TRBD2 (6 bases). This CDR3 is built from 19 residues. Germline CDR1 is MGHRA and CDR2 is YSYEKL. V was clipped by 1 base and J by 3 bases, with 22 bases between them. DNA for the CDR3: TGCGCCAGCAGCCAAGCCCAAGCCCGTCCGGGACTGCACTACAATGAGCAGTTCTTC. Translating it yields CASSQAQARPGLHYNEQFF.

This chain joins TRBV6-5 and TRBJ1-1; D is unclear. From germline, CDR1 is MNHEY and CDR2 SVGAGI. With 6 bases removed from V and 5 bases from J, the gap between germline ends came to 13 bases. The length of the CDR3 is 13 residues. This chain's CDR3 is CASRLKRGTEAFF. As DNA, the CDR3 is TGTGCCAGCAGACTCAAACGGGGAACTGAAGCTTTCTTT.

The rearrangement links TRBV11-3 to TRBJ2-1; 9 bases are a match to TRBD2. CDR3 size: 16 residues. J gave up 0 bases and V 4 bases, and 4 bases lay outside the gene matches. In germline, CDR1 is SGHNT, CDR2 YENEEA. The CDR3 DNA reads as TGTGCCAGCAGCTCCAGCGGGGGGTTCTCCTACAATGAGCAGTTCTTC. Amino acids: CASSSSGGFSYNEQFF.

This rearrangement joins TRBV6-5 to TRBJ1-2; a possible D gene is TRBD1 (6 bases). Per germline, CDR1 MNHEY and CDR2 SVGAGI. The CDR3 extends over 15 amino acids. The V gene lost 6 bases and the J gene lost 3 bases, with 17 bases spanning the gap. As DNA, the CDR3 is TGTGCCAGCAGGGAGAAGGGGGACACCGACTATGGCTACACCTTC. Its translation: CASREKGDTDYGYTF.

J is TRBJ1-3 and V is TRBV21-1; the D call in the table, TRBD1, was not verified against the DNA. TRBV21-1 is a recognized pseudogene. The length of the CDR3 is 17 residues. The CDR3, as DNA: TGTGCCAGCAGCGCCACAGGGCTTTGCCCCTCTGGAAACACCATATATTTT. This codes for CASSATGLCPSGNTIYF.

The rearrangement links TRBV6-5 to TRBJ2-3, with 7 bases identical to TRBD2. CDR3 length equals 15 residues. Trimming removed 4 bases from V and 2 bases from J; junction bases left unmatched: 6. The germline gives CDR1 MNHEY, CDR2 SVGAGI. The CDR3 loop reads CASSFSSGDTDTQYF. CDR3 nucleotide sequence: TGTGCCAGCAGTTTCTCAAGCGGGGACACAGATACGCAGTATTTT.

The rearrangement joins TRBV19 to TRBJ2-3; the D gene is possibly TRBD1 (6 bases). CDR3 length: 19 amino acids. The V and J ends lost 3 bases and 2 bases respectively, with 24 bases between them. The germline CDR1 and CDR2 sequences are LNHDA and SQIVND (reference sequence). The CDR3, as DNA: TGTGCCAGTAGTATGGAGTCGGACAGCTCACGACCTTTCACAGATACGCAGTATTTT. Its protein is CASSMESDSSRPFTDTQYF. The full variable domain, completed using reference TRBV19 and TRBJ2-3, is DGGITQSPKYLFRKEGQNVTLSCEQNLNHDAMYWYRQDPGQGLRLIYYSQIVNDFQKGDIAEGYSVSREKKESFPLTVTSAQKNPTAFYLCASSMESDSSRPFTDTQYFGPGTRLTVL.

This sequence joins TRBV6-5 and TRBJ2-7; 9 nucleotides align to TRBD1. This CDR3 has 16 amino acids. Germline assignment: CDR1 MNHEY and CDR2 SVGAGI. The ends lost 1 base at V and 2 bases at J; junction bases unmatched: 6. The CDR3 here is CASSYLAWTGAYEQYF. CDR3 nucleotide sequence: TGTGCCAGCAGTTACTTGGCTTGGACAGGGGCCTACGAGCAGTACTTC.

The rearrangement links TRBV6-5 to TRBJ1-1, with D unclear. V was shortened by 8 bases and J by 9 bases, with 25 bases between the two germline ends. The CDR3 extends over 15 amino acids. The germline V gene has CDR1 MNHEY and CDR2 SVGAGI. This CDR3 is CASSETSTNAAQAFF. In nucleotides, the CDR3 is TGTGCCAGCTCGGAGACGTCTACAAACGCGGCTCAAGCTTTCTTT.

The chain recombines TRBV2 with TRBJ1-4, with 7 bases that match TRBD1. Trimming removed 6 bases from V and 5 bases from J; junction bases left unmatched: 9. Germline V lookup: CDR1 SNHLY, CDR2 FYNNEI. The CDR3 is 15 residues long. The CDR3 spells CASRPIGTANEKLFF. As DNA, the CDR3 is TGTGCCAGCAGACCCATCGGGACAGCGAATGAAAAACTGTTTTTT.

V is TRBV2 and J is TRBJ2-5; D possibly corresponds to TRBD1 (6 bases). Germline lookup yields CDR1 SNHLY and CDR2 FYNNEI. The V end was cut by 4 bases, the J end by 3 bases, with 9 bases between. This CDR3 contains 13 residues. The CDR3 coding sequence is TGTGCCAGCAGTGGACAGGCGGAAGAGACCCAGTACTTC. Its translation: CASSGQAEETQYF.

The chain carries TRBV13 and TRBJ2-3; 9 positions match TRBD2. The CDR3 runs 21 residues. The germline CDR1 and CDR2 sequences are PRHDT and FYEKMQ (reference sequence). V lost 4 bases to trimming and J lost 2 bases; unmatched junction nucleotides: 22. The CDR3 region has the DNA TGTGCCAGCAGCTCAAGTGAACCACTAGCGGGTACTCCCAAACTCACAGATACGCAGTATTTT. This gives the protein CASSSSEPLAGTPKLTDTQYF.

This rearrangement joins TRBV10-3 to TRBJ2-1; TRBD2 matches 9 bases. The V gene end was trimmed by 2 bases and the J gene end by 4 bases; junction bases not matched to a gene: 6. The CDR3 covers 16 residues. Germline assignment: CDR1 ENHRY and CDR2 SYGVKD. The DNA for the CDR3 is TGTGCCATCAGTGAGCGGGGACTAGCATATTACAATGAGCAGTTCTTC. Protein product: CAISERGLAYYNEQFF.

This chain joins TRBV7-9 and TRBJ1-1, with 7 nucleotides matching TRBD1. Trimming at V came to 5 bases and at J to 3 bases, leaving 12 bases not matched to a gene. CDR1 and CDR2 from the germline V gene are SEHNR and FQNEAQ (reference sequence). This CDR3 contains 16 residues. The CDR3 sequence is CASSPTGWVADTEAFF. CDR3 DNA: TGTGCCAGCAGCCCGACAGGGTGGGTTGCGGACACTGAAGCTTTCTTT.

This clone was seen more than once but under ten times. The chain is built from TRBV2 and TRBJ1-5; 7 nucleotides line up with TRBD1. In germline, CDR1 is SNHLY, CDR2 FYNNEI. This CDR3 comprises 13 residues. The J segment lost 5 bases and the V segment lost 6 bases, leaving 4 bases of the junction unmatched. In DNA form, the CDR3 reads TGTGCCAGCAGCCGGCAGGGGGATCAGCCCCAGCATTTT. Its translation is CASSRQGDQPQHF. Using reference TRBV2 and TRBJ1-5 for the parts outside the CDR3, the full variable domain is EPEVTQTPSHQVTQMGQEVILRCVPISNHLYFYWYRQILGQKVEFLVSFYNNEISEKSEIFDDQFSVERPDGSNFTLKIRSTKLEDSAMYFCASSRQGDQPQHFGDGTRLSIL.

This clone has only one observation. The V gene is TRBV27, the J gene TRBJ1-1, with unresolved D. V lost 2 bases to trimming and J lost 1 base, with 8 bases between them. Germline lookup yields CDR1 MNHEY and CDR2 SMNVEV (reference sequence). The CDR3 runs 14 residues. CDR3 in DNA: TGTGCCAGCAGTTTAATCGCAGGGAACACTGAAGCTTTCTTT. As protein: CASSLIAGNTEAFF.

CDR3 protein: CASSQDQGGSPYEQYF. For the CDR3, the DNA is TGCGCCAGCAGCCAAGATCAGGGGGGCAGCCCCTACGAGCAGTACTTC. V is TRBV4-1 and J is TRBJ2-5; TRBD1 might be the D (7 bases). TRBJ2-7 explains the end of the DNA better; the J call may be wrong. The CDR3 sequence is 16 residues long. Germline V gene data show CDR1 as MGHRA and CDR2 as YSYEKL.

J is TRBJ2-2 and V is TRBV5-4; D is perhaps TRBD2 (5 bases). The V and J ends lost 0 bases and 0 bases respectively, with 6 bases between them. Germline V gene sequence: CDR1 SGHNT, CDR2 YYREEE (reference sequence). The CDR3 length is 15 residues. CDR3 residues: CASSLGTANTGELFF. CDR3 DNA sequence: TGTGCCAGCAGCTTGGGGACTGCGAACACCGGGGAGCTGTTTTTT.